This T cell receptor (beta chain) comes out of a study of T-cell reconstitution after alpha-beta-depleted transplantation in children. This clonotype came up many times. Library preparation (for TCRbeta) was performed with unique molecular identifiers. One entry per CDR3 protein, called by TCRdb with MiXCR from the PCR reads. The table includes 84,000 or so distinct CDR3 sequences, about 14% detected once. This receptor was obtained from a male patient between 2 and 15 years old who had a stem cell transplant for acute lymphoblastic leukemia, so the T cells may come from the graft donor. This specimen consisted of PBMCs, mostly from graft donor cells, obtained 180 days after TCRalphabeta/CD19-depleted stem cell transplant.

CDR3 DNA: TGCAGTGCCCCCGGTCCTACAGGACTAAATGAAAAACTGTTTTTT. Its protein product is CSAPGPTGLNEKLFF. V and J are TRBV20-1 and TRBJ1-4; perhaps TRBD1 as D (5 bases). This CDR3 comprises 15 residues. Germline V gives CDR1 DFQATT, CDR2 SNEGSKA (reference sequence). V was pared by 6 bases and J by 5 bases, with 19 bases between.